These T cell receptor beta chains were read from a single sample in a study of blood T cell repertoires in COVID-19. TCRdb keeps only in-frame clones here, not all; method: immunoSEQ multiplex PCR. The sample has under 400,000 clones, about 87% seen once. The sequenced sample consisted of peripheral blood. These receptors all come from a woman between 25 and 40 years old with COVID-19, enrolled during active disease. Both conserved end residues are part of each CDR3. Each record gives: V gene, clone size, D gene, J gene, CDR3 protein, CDR3 DNA. A D gene is named only where the DNA matches it firmly. Not all rows give a size; the values are once, few, many and, for expanded clones, a class.

V: TRBV29-1; size: -; D: -; J: TRBJ1-3; CDR3: CSVRGTGNTIYF; DNA: TGCAGCGTCAGAGGAACTGGAAACACCATATATTTT
V: TRBV27; size: -; D: TRBD2; J: TRBJ2-3; CDR3: CASSLLRGLAGTDTQYF; DNA: TGTGCCAGCAGTTTACTCAGAGGACTAGCGGGCACAGATACGCAGTATTTT
V: TRBV6-6; size: -; D: TRBD1; J: TRBJ1-2; CDR3: CASSSGTGGGGYTF; DNA: TGTGCCAGCAGTTCCGGGACAGGGGGAGGGGGCTACACCTTC
V: TRBV28; size: -; D: TRBD2; J: TRBJ2-7; CDR3: CASSFEGLAGSYEQYF; DNA: TGTGCCAGCAGTTTTGAGGGACTAGCGGGATCCTACGAGCAGTACTTC
V: TRBV9; size: -; D: TRBD1; J: TRBJ2-7; CDR3: CASSVAGGRSEQYF; DNA: TGTGCCAGCAGCGTAGCAGGGGGTAGAAGCGAGCAGTACTTC
V: TRBV5-1; size: -; D: TRBD1; J: TRBJ2-1; CDR3: CASSLAGTGGVPYNEQFF; DNA: TGCGCCAGCAGCTTGGCCGGGACAGGGGGCGTCCCCTACAATGAGCAGTTCTTC
V: TRBV4-2; size: few; D: -; J: TRBJ2-1; CDR3: CASSQGQTNEQFF; DNA: TGTGCCAGCAGCCAGGGACAAACCAATGAGCAGTTCTTC
V: TRBV30; size: -; D: -; J: TRBJ2-7; CDR3: CAWSPGEISYEQYF; DNA: TGTGCCTGGAGCCCAGGGGAGATCAGCTACGAGCAGTACTTC
V: TRBV28; size: -; D: TRBD1; J: TRBJ1-6; CDR3: CASSYRGPNEPLHF; DNA: TGTGCCAGCAGTTACAGGGGCCCCAATGAACCCCTCCACTTT
V: TRBV7-9; size: -; D: TRBD1; J: TRBJ1-6; CDR3: CASSPDRASPLHF; DNA: TGTGCCAGCAGCCCCGACAGGGCTTCACCCCTCCACTTT
V: TRBV29-1; size: -; D: -; J: TRBJ2-3; CDR3: CSVSGPPDTQYF; DNA: TGCAGCGTTTCGGGTCCTCCAGATACGCAGTATTTT
V: TRBV29-1; size: -; D: -; J: TRBJ1-1; CDR3: CSGQSQLNTEAFF; DNA: TGCAGCGGCCAGTCGCAGTTGAACACTGAAGCTTTCTTT
V: TRBV10-3; size: -; D: TRBD2; J: TRBJ2-3; CDR3: CAISPSGSPPDTQYF; DNA: TGTGCCATCAGCCCTAGCGGGAGCCCGCCAGATACGCAGTATTTT
V: TRBV19; size: -; D: TRBD1; J: TRBJ2-1; CDR3: CASSLQGVWNEQFF; DNA: TGTGCCAGTAGTCTGCAGGGGGTTTGGAATGAGCAGTTCTTC
V: TRBV5-4; size: -; D: -; J: TRBJ1-6; CDR3: CASSTDSSNSPLHF; DNA: TGTGCCAGCAGCACTGACAGTTCGAATTCACCCCTCCACTTT
V: TRBV9; size: -; D: TRBD2; J: TRBJ2-3; CDR3: CASSPQAGRTDTQYF; DNA: TGTGCCAGCAGCCCCCAAGCGGGACGCACAGATACGCAGTATTTT
V: TRBV3-1/TRBV3-2; size: once; D: -; J: TRBJ2-3; CDR3: CASSQRRGGQPQYF; DNA: TGTGCCAGCAGCCAAAGAAGAGGCGGTCAGCCCCAGTATTTT
V: TRBV9; size: -; D: TRBD2; J: TRBJ2-1; CDR3: CASSAGLNNEQFF; DNA: TGTGCCAGCAGCGCGGGACTAAACAATGAGCAGTTCTTC